The T cell receptor (beta chain) under discussion was sequenced for a study of siplizumab effects on memory and regulatory T cells. Study-level findings and limits: Alloreactive sequences traceable to unstimulated CD4+ memory cells declined significantly under siplizumab. Tregs proliferating in siplizumab cultures lacked confirmation of their suppressive function. Memory T cells appeared less diverse than naive cells, which seemed to contribute substantially to alloresponse. About 75-95% of proliferating CD4+ or CD8+ clones had no assignable naive or memory phenotype.

Measured with immunoSEQ multiplex PCR; TCRdb has only the in-frame clones, and not every one. The repertoire consists of about 100,000 clones, with 80% to 95% occurring once and the leading ten covering around 11%. Turning to this clone: As yet, its antigen is unknown.

Germline CDR1 is MNHEY and CDR2 is SMNVEV (reference sequence). The CDR3 loop spans 16 amino acids. Trimming at V came to 7 bases and at J to 6 bases, leaving 14 bases not matched to a gene. The V gene is TRBV27, the J gene TRBJ1-5; 8 bases are a match to TRBD1. This receptor was obtained from a human donor in good health. Specimen: non-Treg CD4+ T cells sorted from blood. The CDR3 nucleotides are TGTGCCAGCATAAAAAGGACAGGGAGGGGGCTTCAGCCCCAGCATTTT. This gives the protein CASIKRTGRGLQPQHF.